This T cell receptor (beta chain) was recorded in a study of cytomegalovirus exposure and HLA in healthy donors. Whole-study context: A prior study identified 117 million unique TCR beta sequences from roughly 170 million T cells. Drawn from HLA-typed donors, roughly 87 million unique TCRs were held in an early data release.

It was with 60 Vbeta and 13 Jbeta primers that the PCR ran. Method: immunoSEQ multiplex PCR; TCRdb's copy keeps in-frame clones and lacks some. In the table there are some 84,000 clones, around 80% of which are singletons. Germline loops: CDR1 LGHNA, CDR2 YSLEER. V lost 1 base, J lost 0 bases, and 7 bases lay in between. This CDR3 region has 16 residues. Concerning this clone: The antigen is unknown.

Findings and limits, study-wide: Later analysis identified several of the most significant clusters that appeared linked to common viral pathogens. Exclusion applied to some V segments, including TRBV6-2 and TRBV6-3, as they were indistinguishable.

The J gene is TRBJ2-6, the V gene TRBV4-3; D unresolved. This clonotype originated in a male donor in good health and CMV-seropositive. The sample consisted of PBMCs. The DNA for the CDR3 is TGCGCCAGCAGCCAAGGGCCCAGCTCTGGGGCCAACGTCCTGACTTTC. Encoded protein: CASSQGPSSGANVLTF.